This is a list of T cell receptor beta chains from one sample in a study of T cell changes during pregnancy in multiple sclerosis. Clones were sequenced by immunoSEQ multiplex PCR, and TCRdb holds only the in-frame ones, with some missing. In the table there are about 100,000 clones, about 92% of which are singletons. Source: peripheral blood, taken after pregnancy. Source of these receptors: a female donor with multiple sclerosis, enrolled in a pregnancy study. Each CDR3 is given with its conserved first and last residue. A D gene is named only where the DNA matches it firmly. Some rows have no size entry. The others give once, few or many, or a class for an expanded clone.

V	D	J	size	DNA	CDR3
TRBV6-5	TRBD1	TRBJ1-2	-	TGTGCCAGCCCAGAGGTTTCAGGGGGTGGCTATGGCTACACCTTC	CASPEVSGGGYGYTF
TRBV9	-	TRBJ2-7	-	TGTGCCAGCAGCGTAGCTAGTGAAGCCTACGAGCAGTACTTC	CASSVASEAYEQYF
TRBV27	TRBD2	TRBJ2-7	-	TGTGCCAGCAGTCCTGGCTTGGGACTAGCGGGAACCCGCGAGCAGTACTTC	CASSPGLGLAGTREQYF
TRBV4-2	-	TRBJ2-1	-	TGTGCCAGCCGCGTCTACAATGAGCAGTTCTTC	CASRVYNEQFF
TRBV4-3	-	TRBJ2-3	-	TGCGCCAGCAGCCAAGACAGTCGGGCAGATACGCAGTATTTT	CASSQDSRADTQYF
TRBV20-1	-	TRBJ2-7	-	TGCAGTGCTAGAGATAAGCACGAGCAGTACTTC	CSARDKHEQYF
TRBV4-1	TRBD1	TRBJ1-4	-	TGCGCCAGCAGCCGGACAGGTGGGACTAATGAAAAACTGTTTTTT	CASSRTGGTNEKLFF
TRBV7-9	-	TRBJ1-1	-	TGTGCCAGCAGTTTTCTCCTGGGAGCTGAAGCTTTCTTT	CASSFLLGAEAFF
TRBV5-4	TRBD1	TRBJ1-2	-	TGTGCCAGCAGCTACAACGGACAGGACTCGATCTATGGCTACACCTTC	CASSYNGQDSIYGYTF
TRBV7-9	-	TRBJ2-7	-	TGTGCCAGCAGCTTAGAGGGGTTACCATTCGAGCAGTACTTC	CASSLEGLPFEQYF
TRBV28	-	TRBJ2-5	-	TGTGCCAGCAGTTTAAATCCTCTGGCGGCGGTTCAAGAGACCCAGTACTTC	CASSLNPLAAVQETQYF
TRBV7-9	-	TRBJ2-7	-	TGTGCCAGCAGCCGCGCCACGGACGAGCAGTACTTC	CASSRATDEQYF
TRBV7-8	TRBD2	TRBJ2-1	-	TGTGCCAGCAGCATTGGTGGACTAGCGGGGAGAAATGAGCAGTTCTTC	CASSIGGLAGRNEQFF
TRBV18	-	TRBJ1-2	once	TGTGCCAGCTCACTTCCCCCGACAGCATTTAACTATGGCTACACCTTC	CASSLPPTAFNYGYTF
TRBV6-5	-	TRBJ2-1	-	TGTGCCAGCAGTTACGGTCAGTACAATGAGCAGTTCTTC	CASSYGQYNEQFF
TRBV6-1	TRBD1	TRBJ2-3	-	TGTGCCAGCAGTGTTTCGACAGGGAAAACAGATACGCAGTATTTT	CASSVSTGKTDTQYF
TRBV5-8	TRBD1	TRBJ1-5	-	TGTGCCAGCAGCCTGGGGTATGGGACAGGGGGTATTCAGCCCCAGCATTTT	CASSLGYGTGGIQPQHF
TRBV28	TRBD2	TRBJ2-3	-	TGTGCCAGCAGTCCCGTTCTTGGCGGGAGGGCCACAGATACGCAGTATTTT	CASSPVLGGRATDTQYF
TRBV6-5	-	TRBJ1-2	few	TGTGCCAGCAGAGCAGGGTGGTATGGCTACACCTTC	CASRAGWYGYTF
TRBV18	TRBD1	TRBJ1-2	-	TGTGCCAGCTCACCTCTGGACAGGGATGGCTACACCTTC	CASSPLDRDGYTF
TRBV19	-	TRBJ1-1	-	TGTGCCAGTAGTATCGAACATCGTACGAGGGCTTTCTTT	CASSIEHRTRAFF
TRBV30	-	TRBJ2-7	-	TGTGCCTGGAGTCGACTGCCACCACCTTACTACGAGCAGTACTTC	CAWSRLPPPYYEQYF
TRBV29-1	-	TRBJ1-1	-	TGCAGCGTTGAAGAGCAGGGTGGAGCTTTCTTT	CSVEEQGGAFF
TRBV7-9	TRBD2	TRBJ2-1	-	TGTGCCAGCAGCTTATCGGGACTAGCGGAGAGCTCCTACAATGAGCAGTTCTTC	CASSLSGLAESSYNEQFF
TRBV28	TRBD1	TRBJ2-1	-	TGTGCCAGCACCAGTAATGCTGGGGACAGATACTACAATGAGCAGTTCTTC	CASTSNAGDRYYNEQFF
TRBV2	-	TRBJ1-2	-	TGTGCCAGCAGTATCGGGGACTATGGCTACACCTTC	CASSIGDYGYTF